One and the same sample provided the 14 T cell receptor beta chains below, sequenced in a study of T cell responses to AZD1222 COVID-19 vaccine (dated by TCRdb to about 2021). The protocol used for the library was the immunoSEQ multiplex PCR assay. The table was pulled from immuneACCESS by TCRdb, which kept in-frame rearrangements only. Such tables lose some clones; where checked, under half of the loss comes from unresolved V genes, and the rest has no known cause. In all, the sample holds approximately 52,000 clones, and approximately 86% of those were seen once. Roughly 3% of the sample belongs to the ten largest clones. The sample's time point, from its label and the paper: about 28 days (+/-7) after the second vaccine dose. The sequencing here drew on peripheral blood, taken 28 days after the second AZD1222 dose. These receptors all come from an adult who received the AZD1222 COVID-19 vaccine.

The J gene is TRBJ2-1, the V gene TRBV5-5; 10 nucleotides agree with TRBD2. V trimming: 5 bases; J trimming: 7 bases; junction bases outside the gene matches: 12. Germline values: CDR1 SGHKS, CDR2 YYEKEE (reference sequence). The CDR3 spans 16 residues. CDR3 sequence reads: CASSPRWLAGDNEQFF. The CDR3 coding sequence is TGTGCCAGCAGTCCTCGGTGGCTAGCGGGAGATAATGAGCAGTTCTTC.

The chain carries TRBV7-2 and TRBJ2-1, with unresolved D. V lost 0 bases and J 3 bases, leaving 9 bases between the germline ends. This CDR3 region has 15 residues. Per the germline V gene, CDR1 is SGHTA and CDR2 is FQGNSA. CDR3 DNA sequence: TGTGCCAGCAGCTTAGCCCTAGGAAACTACAATGAGCAGTTCTTC. Its translation: CASSLALGNYNEQFF.

The CDR3 loop reads CSYPPGGGMAQYF. CDR3 sequence (DNA): TGCAGCTACCCTCCGGGGGGGGGCATGGCGCAGTATTTT. The chain couples TRBV29-1 to TRBJ2-3, with 8 bases aligning to TRBD2. Germline CDR1 reads SQVTM; CDR2 reads ANQGSEA. J gave up 10 bases and V 8 bases, and 14 bases lay outside the gene matches. This CDR3 is 13 amino acids long.

This clone came up a few times. The chain combines TRBV5-4 with TRBJ2-5, with D maybe TRBD2 (6 bases). V shed 4 bases and J shed 2 bases, with 12 bases lying between them. This CDR3 comprises 14 residues. Germline loops: CDR1 SGHNT, CDR2 YYREEE (reference sequence). The CDR3 loop is CASSPGTRQETQYF. CDR3 in DNA: TGTGCCAGCAGCCCGGGGACTCGGCAAGAGACCCAGTACTTC.

This clone was detected a few times. The chain's CDR3 is CASSPRGENTEAFF. The CDR3 coding sequence is TGTGCCAGCTCACCACGAGGGGAGAACACTGAAGCTTTCTTT. The V and J genes are TRBV18 and TRBJ1-1, with D perhaps TRBD1 (5 bases). The V and J ends lost 1 base and 1 base respectively, with 7 bases between them. This CDR3 contains 14 residues. Germline assignment: CDR1 KGHSH and CDR2 LQKENI. Full variable domain (missing parts from reference TRBV18 and TRBJ1-1): NAGVMQNPRHLVRRRGQEARLRCSPMKGHSHVYWYRQLPEEGLKFMVYLQKENIIDESGMPKERFSAEFPKEGPSILRIQQVVRGDSAAYFCASSPRGENTEAFFGQGTRLTVV.

The sample holds a few counts of this clone. The chain is built from TRBV5-1 and TRBJ2-1; perhaps TRBD2 as D (6 bases). The V end lost 0 bases, the J end lost 7 bases, and 14 bases lay between the germline ends. Germline CDR1 reads SGHRS; CDR2 reads YFSETQ. There are 15 residues in the CDR3. The chain's CDR3 is CASSLGPGVGNEQFF. The CDR3 DNA reads TGCGCCAGCAGCTTGGGTCCGGGAGTGGGAAATGAGCAGTTCTTC.

V and J are TRBV6-5 and TRBJ1-1; D uncertain. Trimming cost V 2 bases and J 0 bases, with 7 bases left between them. From germline, CDR1 is MNHEY and CDR2 SVGAGI. There are 14 residues in the CDR3. The CDR3 loop is CASSYDRMNTEAFF. The CDR3 DNA reads TGTGCCAGCAGTTACGACCGAATGAACACTGAAGCTTTCTTT.

There are a few counts of this clone. The chain uses TRBV3-1 (or the pseudogene TRBV3-2) and TRBJ2-7, with D unresolved. The germline V gene has CDR1 LGHDT and CDR2 YNNKEL (reference sequence). The V gene lost 2 bases and the J gene lost 2 bases, with 10 bases spanning the gap. The CDR3 has 14 residues. CDR3 amino acids: CASSQMGGAYEQYF. CDR3 nucleotides: TGTGCCAGCAGCCAAATGGGCGGAGCCTACGAGCAGTACTTC.

This clone has more than one count but fewer than ten. This chain links TRBV6-6 with TRBJ1-3; D gene unclear. Trimming removed 7 bases from V and 5 bases from J, with 18 bases in between. The CDR3 spans 15 residues. Germline V gene sequence: CDR1 MNHNY, CDR2 SVGAGI (reference sequence). Here the CDR3 DNA reads TGTGCCAGCAACCTGGGAGCCGTCGCCCGAAACACCATATATTTT. It specifies CASNLGAVARNTIYF.

The V call is TRBV3-1 (or the pseudogene TRBV3-2), the J call TRBJ1-2; D possibly corresponds to TRBD1 (5 bases). The germline CDR1 and CDR2 sequences are LGHDT and YNNKEL (reference sequence). Trimming took 4 bases from V and 7 from J, leaving 22 bases between them. This CDR3 is 16 amino acids long. The chain's CDR3 is CASSPPRAGSYSGYTF. The CDR3 coding sequence is TGTGCCAGCAGCCCCCCTCGTGCAGGGTCTTATTCTGGCTACACCTTC.

The chain recombines TRBV30 with TRBJ1-6; D is ambiguous. V was cut by 6 bases and J by 6 bases, with 18 bases left in between. In germline, CDR1 is GTSNPN, CDR2 SVGIG (reference sequence). The CDR3 has 15 residues. In DNA form, the CDR3 reads TGTGCCTGTTCCCCCGAGGTGTTGGGTAATTCACCCCTCCACTTT. Translating it yields CACSPEVLGNSPLHF. Complete variable domain (other parts from reference TRBV30 and TRBJ1-6): SQTIHQWPATLVQPVGSPLSLECTVEGTSNPNLYWYRQAAGRGLQLLFYSVGIGQISSEVPQNLSASRPQDRQFILSSKKLLLSDSGFYLCACSPEVLGNSPLHFGNGTRLTVT.

The CDR3 sequence: CASSVWGQGNSPLHF. CDR3 DNA: TGTGCCAGCAGTGTGTGGGGACAGGGTAATTCACCCCTCCACTTT. The chain recombines TRBV28 with TRBJ1-6; 9 bases fit TRBD1. The CDR3 covers 15 residues. Germline V gene data show CDR1 as MDHEN and CDR2 as SYDVKM. V lost 5 bases to trimming and J lost 6 bases; unmatched junction nucleotides: 5.

The chain carries TRBV12-3 or TRBV12-4 and TRBJ2-7; D perhaps matches TRBD1 (6 bases). The CDR3 is 12 residues long. Trimming cost V 6 bases and J 12 bases, with 18 bases left between them. The CDR3 sequence: CASSTGKQGLYF. CDR3 in DNA: TGTGCCAGCAGCACAGGGAAACAAGGTCTGTACTTC.

This sequence joins TRBV2 and TRBJ2-7, with TRBD2 matching 10 bases. CDR1 is SNHLY and CDR2 is FYNNEI in the germline V gene. V dropped 5 bases and J dropped 4; count of bases not matched to a gene: 14. This CDR3 is built from 17 residues. CDR3 residues: CASSRTGTSATFYEQYF. The CDR3 nucleotides read TGTGCCAGCAGTCGCACCGGGACTAGCGCCACGTTTTACGAGCAGTACTTC.